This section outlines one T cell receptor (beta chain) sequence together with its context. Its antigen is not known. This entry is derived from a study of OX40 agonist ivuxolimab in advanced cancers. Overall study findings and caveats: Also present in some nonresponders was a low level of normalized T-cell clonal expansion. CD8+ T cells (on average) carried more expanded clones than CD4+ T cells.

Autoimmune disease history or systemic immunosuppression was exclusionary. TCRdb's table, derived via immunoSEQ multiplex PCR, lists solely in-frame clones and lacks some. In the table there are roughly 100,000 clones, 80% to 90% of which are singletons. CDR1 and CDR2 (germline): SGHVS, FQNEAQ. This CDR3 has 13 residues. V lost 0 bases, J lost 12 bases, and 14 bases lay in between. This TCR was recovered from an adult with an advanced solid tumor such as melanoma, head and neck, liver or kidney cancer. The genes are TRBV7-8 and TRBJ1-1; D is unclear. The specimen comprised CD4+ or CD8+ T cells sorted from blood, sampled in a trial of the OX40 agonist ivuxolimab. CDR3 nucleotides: TGTGCCAGCAGCTTAGCGGGCCTCCTCGAGACTTTCTTT. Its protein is CASSLAGLLETFF.